The rows below give T cell receptor beta chains drawn from one sample of a study of T cells in narcolepsy. Their antigens remain unidentified. Here immunoSEQ multiplex PCR was the method, and the copy in TCRdb shows in-frame clones only, minus some. Of some 680 clones in the sample, around 28% are singletons; the top ten hold roughly 60%. What was sequenced was cultured CD8+ T cells from cerebrospinal fluid. The receptors were gathered from a human donor with narcolepsy. The CDR3 runs from the conserved cysteine through the conserved F or W. The D gene is left open where the match is weak. Expanded clones are given a class, and other clones once, few, many or no size at all.

size	D	length	V	J	CDR3	DNA
few	TRBD1	15	TRBV5-1	TRBJ2-7	CASSQERGLEYEQYF	TGCGCCAGCAGCCAAGAGAGGGGGCTTGAGTACGAGCAGTACTTC
-	-	13	TRBV4-2	TRBJ2-2	CASSEGLNTGELF	TGTGCCAGCAGCGAAGGGTTGAACACCGGGGAGCTGTTT
few	-	15	TRBV5-2	TRBJ1-3	CASSLAPGVGNTIYF	TGTGCCAGCAGCTTAGCCCCCGGGGTTGGAAACACCATATATTTT
-	TRBD1	16	TRBV7-3	TRBJ1-1	CASSLELTGVGTEAFF	TGTGCCAGCAGCTTAGAACTGACAGGGGTCGGCACTGAAGCTTTCTTT
few	TRBD1	15	TRBV6-5	TRBJ2-2	CASSYGQGAVGELFF	TGCGCCAGCAGCTACGGACAGGGGGCGGTCGGGGAGCTGTTTTTT
-	TRBD1	14	TRBV4-1	TRBJ2-7	CASSTTGAPYEQYF	TGTGCCAGCAGCACGACAGGGGCTCCCTACGAGCAGTACTTC
medium-sized	-	14	TRBV5-8	TRBJ2-2	CASSEGLNTGELFF	TGTGCCAGCAGCGAAGGGTTGAACACCGGGGAGCTGTTTTTT
-	TRBD1	15	TRBV7-3	TRBJ2-2	CASSYGQGAVGELFF	TGCGCCAGCAGCTACGGACAGGGGGCGGTCGGGGAGCTGTTTTTT
-	-	14	TRBV7-6	TRBJ2-2	CASSEGLNTGELFF	TGTGCCAGCAGCGAAGGGTTGAACACCGGGGAGCTGTTTTTT
-	-	15	TRBV11-2	TRBJ1-6	CASSLGVPYNSPLHF	TGTGCCAGCAGCCTGGGAGTTCCCTATAATTCACCCCTCCACTTT
large	TRBD1	15	TRBV4-1	TRBJ2-7	CASSQERGLEYEQYF	TGCGCCAGCAGCCAAGAGAGGGGGCTTGAGTACGAGCAGTACTTC
large	-	14	TRBV7-8	TRBJ2-4	CASSFQGRGDIQYF	TGTGCCAGCAGCTTCCAGGGGCGCGGGGACATTCAGTACTTC
-	-	14	TRBV5-6	TRBJ2-5	CASSLRLGRETQYF	TGTGCCAGCAGCTTAAGGTTAGGGCGGGAGACCCAGTACTTC
few	-	15	TRBV7-3	TRBJ1-3	CASSLAPGVGNTIYF	TGTGCCAGCAGCTTAGCCCCCGGGGTTGGAAACACCATATATTTT